This TCR beta chain is from a study of shared clonotypes between healthy human individuals. Details on this clone: The antigen remains undetermined.

Positively selected for CCR7, the CD45RO-negative cells used as naive CD8 cells excluded terminally differentiated effector memory CD45RA+ cells. Those who donated were healthy HIV-negative adults, with no recent acute infections or vaccinations reported. Germline V CDR1 and CDR2: MGHRA, YSYEKL. The CDR3 extends over 17 amino acids. V shed 0 bases, J shed 7 bases, and the junction held 9 bases outside the gene matches. The study, taken as a whole, reports: Donor scarcity curtailed the genetic and exposure-history diversity represented herein. Blood alone was sampled, and tissue repertoires likely differ.

Repertoires were generated with immunoSEQ multiplex PCR, while TCRdb's copy carries only in-frame clones and drops some. The sample has about 2.1 million clones; 90% to 95% are singletons. The origin of this receptor is a man younger than 30 in good health. Some clones in this sample may be carry-over from other donors' samples. Sequenced material: naive CD8+ T cells from PBMCs. The rearrangement joins TRBV4-1 to TRBJ2-3; TRBD1 matches at 11 bases. CDR3 coding DNA: TGCGCCAGCAGCCAAGATCAAAGCCGGACAGGGGGCAATACGCAGTATTTT. Amino acid sequence: CASSQDQSRTGGNTQYF.